The 18 T cell receptor beta chains below come from one sample, sequenced in a study of T cell responses to AZD1222 COVID-19 vaccine. Sequenced by immunoSEQ multiplex PCR; TCRdb stores in-frame clones only, minus some. The sample gives about 75,000 clones, 70% to 90% of which show up once; approximately 11% is in the top ten. Sequenced material: peripheral blood, taken 28 days after the second dose of the MenACWY control vaccine. The source of these receptors is an adult who received the MenACWY meningococcal vaccine as a control.

The chain joins TRBV6-5 to TRBJ1-1; TRBD1 is a possible D gene (5 bases). From germline, CDR1 is MNHEY and CDR2 SVGAGI. The CDR3 spans 13 residues. The V gene lost 6 bases and the J gene lost 5 bases, with 13 bases spanning the gap. The CDR3 DNA sequence: TGTGCCAGCAGAATGGGCAGGGATACTGAAGCTTTCTTT. The encoded protein is CASRMGRDTEAFF.

V gene TRBV4-3 combines with J gene TRBJ1-3; perhaps TRBD1 as D (5 bases). The CDR3 is made up of 16 amino acids. V was cut by 4 bases and J by 0 bases, with 13 bases left in between. Per germline, CDR1 LGHNA and CDR2 YSLEER. DNA of the CDR3: TGCGCCAGCAGCCCGGGACTCTTGAGCTCTGGAAACACCATATATTTT. It codes for CASSPGLLSSGNTIYF.

J is TRBJ2-1 and V is TRBV10-3; 7 positions agree with TRBD2. The CDR3 consists of 16 residues. Germline V gene data show CDR1 as ENHRY and CDR2 as SYGVKD. The trim removed 4 bases at V and 4 bases at J, leaving 10 bases unmatched. For the CDR3, the DNA is TGTGCCATCAGTGGTCTGGGAGGGGAACCTTACAATGAGCAGTTCTTC. It is translated as CAISGLGGEPYNEQFF.

The V call is TRBV5-1, the J call TRBJ2-2; tentatively, D is TRBD1 (6 bases). The V gene's germline CDR1 is SGHRS and CDR2 YFSETQ. This CDR3 has 16 amino acids. Trimming took 3 bases from V and 4 from J, leaving 16 bases between them. CDR3 in amino acids: CASSSTFNRATGELFF. Here the CDR3 DNA reads TGCGCCAGCAGCTCGACATTTAACAGGGCCACCGGGGAGCTGTTTTTT.

This clone was detected once. The chain is built from TRBV18 and TRBJ2-5, with TRBD2 matching over 8 bases. The CDR3 totals 17 residues. V was clipped by 3 bases and J by 6 bases; unmatched bases: 15. CDR1 is KGHSH, CDR2 LQKENI, per germline. The chain's CDR3 is CASSPPGSGTLGKTQYF. CDR3 in DNA: TGTGCCAGCTCACCCCCGGGTAGCGGGACCCTTGGAAAGACCCAGTACTTC. The whole variable domain, filled in from reference TRBV18 and TRBJ2-5, reads NAGVMQNPRHLVRRRGQEARLRCSPMKGHSHVYWYRQLPEEGLKFMVYLQKENIIDESGMPKERFSAEFPKEGPSILRIQQVVRGDSAAYFCASSPPGSGTLGKTQYFGPGTRLLVL.

The chain links TRBV11-2 to TRBJ1-1; no definite D call. The V end was cut by 2 bases, the J end by 4 bases, with 8 bases between. In germline, CDR1 is SGHAT, CDR2 FQNNGV. The CDR3 extends over 13 amino acids. This chain's CDR3 is CASSLYMSTEAFF. The CDR3 region has the DNA TGTGCCAGCAGCTTATATATGAGCACTGAAGCTTTCTTT.

V usage is TRBV7-9 and J usage is TRBJ1-4; TRBD1 is a possible D gene (6 bases). CDR3 length: 14 amino acids. Trimming took off 8 bases at V and 4 bases at J, with 14 bases between the two ends. The germline CDR1 and CDR2 sequences are SEHNR and FQNEAQ (reference sequence). The CDR3 is CASALDRYNEKLFF. The CDR3 nucleotides are TGTGCCAGCGCCCTGGACAGATATAATGAAAAACTGTTTTTT.

This chain links TRBV18 with TRBJ2-2; D remains ambiguous. This CDR3 has 17 residues. Looked up from germline, CDR1 is KGHSH and CDR2 is LQKENI. The germline V and J ends were trimmed by 0 bases and 0 bases, with 11 bases remaining between them. DNA for the CDR3: TGTGCCAGCTCACCACCGCCTAAGTCGGCGAACACCGGGGAGCTGTTTTTT. As protein: CASSPPPKSANTGELFF.

The chain has TRBV6-5 and TRBJ1-1; D is unclear. The V gene's germline CDR1 is MNHEY and CDR2 SVGAGI. V lost 4 bases and J lost 11, with 17 bases in between. CDR3 size: 13 residues. CDR3 region: CASSFGHYSRAFF. CDR3 DNA sequence: TGTGCCAGCAGTTTCGGGCACTACTCGAGGGCTTTCTTT.

The chain has TRBV28 and TRBJ2-1; D ambiguous. V was pared by 3 bases and J by 10 bases, with 7 bases between. Germline assignment: CDR1 MDHEN and CDR2 SYDVKM. This CDR3 contains 11 residues. In DNA, the CDR3 is TGTGCCAGCAGTTTGGCACTGGAGCAGTTCTTC. Translation: CASSLALEQFF. The whole variable domain, remainder taken from reference TRBV28 and TRBJ2-1, is DVKVTQSSRYLVKRTGEKVFLECVQDMDHENMFWYRQDPGLGLRLIYFSYDVKMKEKGDIPEGYSVSREKKERFSLILESASTNQTSMYLCASSLALEQFFGPGTRLTVL.

This clone was recorded once. This sequence joins TRBV30 and TRBJ2-3; possible D gene TRBD2, 5 bases. The germline V gene encodes CDR1 GTSNPN and CDR2 SVGIG (reference sequence). V was pared by 2 bases and J by 4 bases, with 10 bases between. This CDR3 is built from 13 residues. This chain's CDR3 is CAWSYGGADTQYF. CDR3 nucleotides: TGTGCCTGGAGTTACGGAGGCGCAGATACGCAGTATTTT.

This chain connects TRBV6-2 or TRBV6-3 to TRBJ2-1; 11 bases map to TRBD2. This CDR3 is built from 15 residues. V gave up 2 bases and J gave up 7 bases; unmatched junction bases: 4. Germline CDR1 reads MNHEY; CDR2 reads SVGEGT. CDR3 protein: CASSYRLAGINEQFF. The CDR3 nucleotides read TGTGCCAGCAGTTACAGACTAGCGGGGATTAATGAGCAGTTCTTC.

The chain links TRBV11-2 to TRBJ1-5, with 12 bases lining up with TRBD1. CDR3 length: 17 amino acids. CDR1 is SGHAT and CDR2 is FQNNGV in the germline V gene. The V segment lost 0 bases and the J segment 6 bases; nucleotides outside the gene matches: 6. The CDR3 region is CASSLEPGQGASQPQHF. The CDR3 bases are TGTGCCAGCAGCTTAGAACCGGGACAGGGGGCAAGTCAGCCCCAGCATTTT.

The chain uses TRBV2 and TRBJ1-4; D is perhaps TRBD1 (5 bases). CDR3 length equals 15 residues. V shed 6 bases and J shed 0 bases, with 11 bases lying between them. CDR1 and CDR2 (germline): SNHLY, FYNNEI. CDR3 bases: TGTGCCAGCAGAGCTTCGGGGGCAACTAATGAAAAACTGTTTTTT. Translating gives CASRASGATNEKLFF.

The V gene is TRBV28, the J gene TRBJ1-6; no clear D. CDR3 length: 14 amino acids. V lost 2 bases and J 8 bases, leaving 10 bases between the germline ends. Per the germline V gene, CDR1 is MDHEN and CDR2 is SYDVKM. CDR3 in amino acids: CASSLRQRDSPLHF. The CDR3 DNA is TGTGCCAGCAGTTTAAGGCAAAGGGATTCACCCCTCCACTTT.

The chain employs TRBV9 and TRBJ2-5; 8 bases map to TRBD1. J gave up 0 bases and V 0 bases, and 4 bases lay outside the gene matches. From germline, CDR1 is SGDLS and CDR2 YYNGEE. The CDR3 is 16 amino acids. The CDR3 DNA is TGTGCCAGCAGCGTAGGGTCAGGGGGCCACCAAGAGACCCAGTACTTC. This codes for CASSVGSGGHQETQYF.

As to this clone: The junction departs from the called germline gene at one end, perhaps through a read error. V usage is TRBV19 and J usage is TRBJ2-1; 10 bases fit TRBD2. The CDR3 covers 13 residues. The germline V gene encodes CDR1 LNHDA and CDR2 SQIVND (reference sequence). The CDR3 sequence is CASQRGGWNEQFF. The CDR3 coding sequence is TGTGCCTCTCAGCGGGGGGGCTGGAATGAGCAATTCTTC.

V gene TRBV5-4 combines with J gene TRBJ1-4; D unclear. CDR3 size: 15 residues. V was clipped by 4 bases and J by 3 bases, with 13 bases between them. CDR1 is SGHNT and CDR2 is YYREEE in the germline V gene (reference sequence). The CDR3 sequence is CASSPVRGANEKLFF. The CDR3 coding sequence is TGTGCCAGCAGCCCCGTACGCGGGGCTAATGAAAAACTGTTTTTT.